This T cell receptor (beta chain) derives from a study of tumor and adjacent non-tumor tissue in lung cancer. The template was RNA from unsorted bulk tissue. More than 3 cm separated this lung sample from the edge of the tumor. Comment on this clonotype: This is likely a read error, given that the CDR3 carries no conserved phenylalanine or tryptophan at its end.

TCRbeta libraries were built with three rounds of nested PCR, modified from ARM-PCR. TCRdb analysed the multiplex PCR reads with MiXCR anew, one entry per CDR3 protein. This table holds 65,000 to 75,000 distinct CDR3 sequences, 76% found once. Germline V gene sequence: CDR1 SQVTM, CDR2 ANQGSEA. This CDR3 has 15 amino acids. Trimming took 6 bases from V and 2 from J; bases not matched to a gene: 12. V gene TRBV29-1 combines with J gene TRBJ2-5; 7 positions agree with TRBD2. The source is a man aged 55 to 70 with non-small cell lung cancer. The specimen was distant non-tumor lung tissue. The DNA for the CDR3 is TGCAGCGTCGTCTCCCGGGCTAGCGGACAAGAGACCCAGTACCTC. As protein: CSVVSRASGQETQYL.